This TCR beta chain was sequenced for a study of blood T cell repertoires in COVID-19. TCRdb's table, derived via immunoSEQ multiplex PCR, lists solely in-frame clones and lacks some. The repertoire holds about 300,000 clones, with roughly nine tenths as singletons. V shed 6 bases and J shed 0 bases, with 9 bases lying between them. In germline, CDR1 is SGHDN, CDR2 FVKESK. This CDR3 contains 14 residues. The sample comprised PBMCs or T cells enriched from blood (not recorded which). This chain uses TRBV14 with TRBJ1-3; no definite D call. The receptor was isolated from a woman in her forties or fifties who had been exposed to COVID-19. The CDR3 nucleotides are TGTGCCAGCAGAGGAGCCCACTCTGGAAACACCATATATTTT. It yields the protein CASRGAHSGNTIYF.